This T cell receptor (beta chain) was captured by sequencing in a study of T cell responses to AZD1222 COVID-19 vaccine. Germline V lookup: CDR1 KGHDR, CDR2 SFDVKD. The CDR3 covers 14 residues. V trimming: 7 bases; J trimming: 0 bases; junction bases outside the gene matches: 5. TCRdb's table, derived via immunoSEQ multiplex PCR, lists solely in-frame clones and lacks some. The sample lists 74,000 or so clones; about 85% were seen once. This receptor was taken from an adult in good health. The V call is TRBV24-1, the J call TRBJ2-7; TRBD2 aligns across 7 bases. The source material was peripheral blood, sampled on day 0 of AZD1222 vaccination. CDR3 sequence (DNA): TGTGCCACCAGCCATAGCGGGTCCTCCTACGAGCAGTACTTC. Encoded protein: CATSHSGSSYEQYF.